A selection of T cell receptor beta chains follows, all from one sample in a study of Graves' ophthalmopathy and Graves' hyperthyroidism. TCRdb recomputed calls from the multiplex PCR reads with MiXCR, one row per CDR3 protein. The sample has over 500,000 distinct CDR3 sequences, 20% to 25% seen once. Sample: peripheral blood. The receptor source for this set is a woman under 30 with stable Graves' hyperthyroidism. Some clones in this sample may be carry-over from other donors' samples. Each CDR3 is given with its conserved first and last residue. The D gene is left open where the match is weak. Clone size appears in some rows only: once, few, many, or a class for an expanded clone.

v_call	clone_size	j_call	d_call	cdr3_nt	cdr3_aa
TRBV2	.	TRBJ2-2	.	TGTGCCAGCGGACTCTTCACCGGGGAGCTGTTTTTT	CASGLFTGELFF
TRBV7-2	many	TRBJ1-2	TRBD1	TGTGCCAGCAGCTTTTACACAGGGGCGAGGGGTGGCTACACCTTC	CASSFYTGARGGYTF
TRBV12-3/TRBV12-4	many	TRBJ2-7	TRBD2	TGTGCCAGCACCTCCCGGGGGGGGCTCAAGCAGTACTTC	CASTSRGGLKQYF
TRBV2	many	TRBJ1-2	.	TGTGCCAGCGGAGGGTATGCCTATGGCTACACCTTC	CASGGYAYGYTF
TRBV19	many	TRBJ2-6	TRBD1	TGTGCCAGTAGCCTACAGGGGAGCTCTGGGGCCAACGTCCTGACTTTC	CASSLQGSSGANVLTF
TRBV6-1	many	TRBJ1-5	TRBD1	TGTGCCAGCAGTGAATCCTCCGGGACAGGGGGACAGCCCCAGCATTTT	CASSESSGTGGQPQHF
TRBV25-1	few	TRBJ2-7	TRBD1	TGTGCCAGCAGTGCTGGTAAAGGACAGGCATACTACGAGCAGTACTTC	CASSAGKGQAYYEQYF
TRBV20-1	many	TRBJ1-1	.	TGCAGTGCAGCTACCCCCGGGTCTAACACTGAAGCTTTCTTT	CSAATPGSNTEAFF
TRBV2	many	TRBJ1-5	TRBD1	TGTGCCACCAGGGACAGGGTAGGGTCGGCCCAGCATTTT	CATRDRVGSAQHF
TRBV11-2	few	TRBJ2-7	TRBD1	TGTGCCAGCAGCAACGGACAGGTTAACAGCGAGCAGTACTTC	CASSNGQVNSEQYF
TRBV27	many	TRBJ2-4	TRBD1	TGTGCCAGCAGACTGAGAGCGGGACAGGGGGTGTTCGGGGTCAAAAACATTAAGTACTTC	CASRLRAGQGVFGVKNIKYF
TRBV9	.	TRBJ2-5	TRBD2	TGTGCCAGCAGCGGAATAGCGGGAGGGATTGGAGAGACCCAGTACTTC	CASSGIAGGIGETQYF
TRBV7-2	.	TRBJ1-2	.	TGTGCCAGCAGCTTAGGTTCGGGGATTAATGGCTACACCTTC	CASSLGSGINGYTF
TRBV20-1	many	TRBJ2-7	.	TGCAGTGCTAGAGTAGGCGACAGACCCTACGAGCAGTACTTC	CSARVGDRPYEQYF
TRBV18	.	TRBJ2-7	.	TGTGCCAGCTCACCCCAGCCGGCCAGTTACATCTACGAGCAGTACTTC	CASSPQPASYIYEQYF
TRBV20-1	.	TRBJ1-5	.	TGCAGTGCCCCACCACCCAATCAGCCCCAGCATTTT	CSAPPPNQPQHF
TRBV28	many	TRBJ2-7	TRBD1	TGTGCCAGCAGTCTCTCCCCGGGACAGGGCGGCTCCTACGAGCAGTACTTC	CASSLSPGQGGSYEQYF
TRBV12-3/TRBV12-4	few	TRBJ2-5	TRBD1	TGTGCCAGCAGTAATGGGACAGGGGGCGGACAGACCCAGTACTTC	CASSNGTGGGQTQYF
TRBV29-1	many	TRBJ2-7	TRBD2	TGCAGCGTTGAAAGGGGAGGTTCGGGAGGCGAGCAGTACTTC	CSVERGGSGGEQYF
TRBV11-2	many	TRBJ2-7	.	TGTGCCAGCAGCTTATTTGGCCTCGTCGAGCAGTACTTC	CASSLFGLVEQYF
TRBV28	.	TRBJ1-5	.	TGTGCCAGCAGCCCCACGGAGGGTAGCAATCAGCCCCAGCATTTT	CASSPTEGSNQPQHF
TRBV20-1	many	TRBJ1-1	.	TGCAGTGCTGGGTCGGGGGGGATTGAGGCTGAAGCTTTCTTT	CSAGSGGIEAEAFF
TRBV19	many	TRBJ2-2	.	TGTGCCAGTAGTATCCCAGGTCGCACCGGGGAGCTGTTTTTT	CASSIPGRTGELFF
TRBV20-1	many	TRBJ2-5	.	TGCAGTGCTAGAGAAACGATAGAGGCAACCCAGTACTTC	CSARETIEATQYF
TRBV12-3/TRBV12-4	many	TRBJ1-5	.	TGTGCCAGCAGGGTACAGGGATCGGGTCAGCCCCAGCATTTT	CASRVQGSGQPQHF
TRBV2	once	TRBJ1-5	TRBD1	TGTGCCAGCGGGGACAGAAATAGCAATCAGCCCCAGCATTTT	CASGDRNSNQPQHF
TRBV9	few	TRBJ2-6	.	TGTGCCAGCAGCAGGGCCGCGTCAGGGGGGGCCAACGTCCTGACTTTC	CASSRAASGGANVLTF
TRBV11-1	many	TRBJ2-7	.	TGTGCCAGCAGCGTTAGCCCCTGGGGCCAAGAGGGCGAGCAGTACTTC	CASSVSPWGQEGEQYF
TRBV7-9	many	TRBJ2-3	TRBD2	TGTGCCAGCAGAAAACTAGCGGGAGGGGATACGCAGTATTTT	CASRKLAGGDTQYF
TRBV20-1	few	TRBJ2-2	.	TGCAGTGCTAGGGGAGGGGGGGCCGTCGGGGAGCTGTTTTTT	CSARGGGAVGELFF
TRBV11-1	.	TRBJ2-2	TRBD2	TGTGCCAGCAGCTTAAGCGTTGGGACTAGCTTCACCGGGGAGCTGTTTTTT	CASSLSVGTSFTGELFF
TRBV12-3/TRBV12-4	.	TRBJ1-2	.	TGTGCCAGCAGGAACCGGAGACGAAACTATGGCTACACCTTC	CASRNRRRNYGYTF
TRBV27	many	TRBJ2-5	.	TGTGCCAGCTCCGACGGTCTAGAGCAAGAGACCCAGTACTTC	CASSDGLEQETQYF
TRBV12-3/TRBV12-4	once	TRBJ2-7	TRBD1	TGTGCCAGCAGTCTCAGGGGGTCGGAGTCCTACGAGCAGTACTTC	CASSLRGSESYEQYF
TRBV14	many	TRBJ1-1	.	TGTGCCAGCAGCCCGTTAGGGGCCATGAACACTGAAGCTTTCTTT	CASSPLGAMNTEAFF
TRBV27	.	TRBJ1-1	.	TGTGCCAGCCGTACTAGGACGAGGACTTGGGAGGAAGCTTTCTTT	CASRTRTRTWEEAFF
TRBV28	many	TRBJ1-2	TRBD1	TGTGCCAGCAGTAGCACAGGGGAGGCTAACTATGGCTACACCTTC	CASSSTGEANYGYTF
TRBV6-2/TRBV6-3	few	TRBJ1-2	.	TGTGCCAGCGAACTTGCGGCGAACGGTTTATATGGCTACACCTTC	CASELAANGLYGYTF
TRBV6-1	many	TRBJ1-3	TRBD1	TGTGCCAGCACCAGGACAGGGGCTGGGAACACCATATATTTT	CASTRTGAGNTIYF
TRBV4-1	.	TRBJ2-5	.	TGCGCCAGCAGCCGAGAGGCCAGAGGGTTCGAGACCCAGTACTTC	CASSREARGFETQYF
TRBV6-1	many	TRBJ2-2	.	TGTGCCAGCTGGGGGACCGGGGAGCTGTTTTTT	CASWGTGELFF